The rows below give T cell receptor beta chains drawn from one sample of a study of cytomegalovirus exposure and HLA in healthy donors. TCRdb's copy holds only in-frame clones and misses some; the assay was immunoSEQ multiplex PCR. The table lists 43,000 or so clones, roughly 60% of them singletons. The sample consisted of PBMCs. These receptors originate from a human donor in good health. The CDR3 runs from the conserved cysteine through the conserved F or W. D genes are given only for firm matches. Size is omitted from some rows. Given values are once, few, many or a class for expanded clones.

d_gene	v_gene	j_gene	abundance	CDR3aa	CDR3nt
NA	TRBV7-2	TRBJ1-2	once	CASSPALDRNYGYTF	TGTGCCAGCAGCCCAGCCTTGGACAGAAACTATGGCTACACCTTC
NA	TRBV6-1	TRBJ1-6	NA	CASSEGAGNSPLHF	TGTGCCAGCAGTGAGGGGGCGGGTAATTCACCCCTCCACTTT
TRBD1	TRBV5-8	TRBJ1-6	NA	CASSRTGVSNSPLHF	TGTGCCAGCAGCAGGACAGGGGTGTCTAATTCACCCCTCCACTTT
NA	TRBV2	TRBJ2-5	NA	CASQPHSGQETQYF	TGTGCCAGCCAACCCCATTCGGGGCAAGAGACCCAGTACTTC
TRBD1	TRBV2	TRBJ1-2	NA	CASRGGQVTYGYTF	TGTGCCAGCAGGGGTGGACAGGTCACCTATGGCTACACCTTC
TRBD2	TRBV27	TRBJ2-1	few	CASSSGRLAGGNEQFF	TGTGCCAGCAGTTCCGGGCGACTAGCGGGGGGGAATGAGCAGTTCTTC
NA	TRBV19	TRBJ1-4	NA	CASSISSANEKLFF	TGTGCCAGTAGTATCTCATCAGCTAATGAAAAACTGTTTTTT
NA	TRBV4-1	TRBJ2-7	few	CASSQGEEGNYEQYF	TGCGCCAGCAGCCAAGGGGAGGAAGGAAACTACGAGCAGTACTTC
TRBD1	TRBV5-1	TRBJ1-4	NA	CASSLGDRGSEKLFF	TGCGCCAGCAGCTTGGGGGACAGGGGGAGCGAAAAACTGTTTTTT
TRBD2	TRBV2	TRBJ2-1	NA	CASSYTSGGAPSSYNEQFF	TGTGCCAGCAGCTATACTAGCGGGGGGGCCCCAAGCTCCTACAATGAGCAGTTCTTC
TRBD2	TRBV5-1	TRBJ2-7	NA	CASSLDTGGYEQYF	TGCGCCAGCAGCTTGGATACGGGAGGCTACGAGCAGTACTTC
NA	TRBV5-1	TRBJ2-7	NA	CASSLVNPIGYEQYF	TGCGCCAGCAGCCTTGTGAATCCCATCGGCTACGAGCAGTACTTC
NA	TRBV18	TRBJ2-7	few	CASSPPGSYYEQYF	TGTGCCAGCTCACCACCCGGGAGCTACTACGAGCAGTACTTC
TRBD2	TRBV7-3	TRBJ2-5	NA	CASSSSGGPQETQYF	TGTGCCAGCAGCTCTAGCGGGGGCCCCCAAGAGACCCAGTACTTC
NA	TRBV5-6	TRBJ2-7	NA	CASSLGRFYEQYF	TGTGCCAGCAGCTTGGGGCGGTTCTACGAGCAGTACTTC
NA	TRBV5-1	TRBJ2-5	once	CASSSQGPAETQYF	TGCGCCAGCAGCTCACAGGGTCCGGCCGAGACCCAGTACTTC
NA	TRBV5-1	TRBJ2-7	NA	CASRETETYEQYF	TGCGCCAGCCGGGAGACGGAGACCTACGAGCAGTACTTC
NA	TRBV7-9	TRBJ1-2	NA	CASSFGRNNYGYTF	TGTGCCAGCAGCTTCGGGAGGAACAACTATGGCTACACCTTC
TRBD1	TRBV5-1	TRBJ2-7	NA	CASSANPGQFYEQYF	TGCGCCAGCAGCGCCAATCCGGGACAGTTCTACGAGCAGTACTTC
TRBD1	TRBV2	TRBJ1-4	few	CASSLPQGAGEKLFF	TGTGCCAGCAGCTTGCCACAGGGGGCAGGAGAAAAACTGTTTTTT
NA	TRBV9	TRBJ2-2	few	CASSLTNTGELFF	TGTGCCAGCAGCCTGACAAACACCGGGGAGCTGTTTTTT
NA	TRBV28	TRBJ2-7	NA	CASSLRSSYEQYF	TGTGCCAGCAGTTTACGTAGCTCCTACGAGCAGTACTTC
NA	TRBV29-1	TRBJ1-1	NA	CSVGAGEDTEAFF	TGCAGCGTTGGGGCTGGGGAGGACACTGAAGCTTTCTTT
NA	TRBV4-2	TRBJ2-1	NA	CASSQEGALSYNEQFF	TGTGCCAGCAGCCAAGAGGGGGCCTTGTCCTACAATGAGCAGTTCTTC
TRBD1	TRBV5-1	TRBJ1-1	few	CASSRTGVGTEAFF	TGCGCCAGCAGCCGGACAGGGGTGGGCACTGAAGCTTTCTTT
TRBD1	TRBV7-2	TRBJ2-2	once	CASSPWTGGAGELFF	TGTGCCAGCAGCCCGTGGACAGGGGGCGCCGGGGAGCTGTTTTTT
NA	TRBV2	TRBJ1-5	few	CASRDNRGNQPQHF	TGTGCCAGCAGGGACAACAGGGGCAATCAGCCCCAGCATTTT
TRBD1	TRBV7-2	TRBJ2-7	NA	CASSRGGSGREQYF	TGTGCCAGCAGCCGAGGGGGCAGCGGTCGCGAGCAGTACTTC
NA	TRBV7-3	TRBJ1-1	once	CASSPGAPTEAFF	TGTGCCAGCAGCCCAGGGGCCCCCACTGAAGCTTTCTTT
NA	TRBV6-5	TRBJ1-6	NA	CASNKNRERVSPLHF	TGTGCCAGCAATAAAAATCGGGAGCGCGTTTCACCCCTCCACTTT
NA	TRBV30	TRBJ1-6	NA	CAWSSIHSPLHF	TGTGCCTGGAGTTCCATCCATTCACCCCTCCACTTT
TRBD1	TRBV6-5	TRBJ2-6	NA	CASSSQGAAGANVLTF	TGTGCCAGCAGTTCACAGGGGGCTGCTGGGGCCAACGTCCTGACTTTC
TRBD1	TRBV7-6	TRBJ2-2	NA	CASSLARPDRTVGTGELFF	TGTGCCAGCAGCTTAGCCCGACCGGACAGGACAGTCGGCACCGGGGAGCTGTTTTTT
TRBD1	TRBV6-5	TRBJ1-2	NA	CASSYGGQGARGYTF	TGTGCCAGCAGTTACGGGGGGCAGGGGGCGCGTGGCTACACCTTC
TRBD2	TRBV18	TRBJ2-3	NA	CASSRTSGGSTDTQYF	TGTGCCAGCTCACGGACTAGCGGGGGTAGCACAGATACGCAGTATTTT
TRBD1	TRBV9	TRBJ1-2	few	CASSVGGRGQLNYGYTF	TGTGCCAGCAGCGTAGGGGGCAGGGGACAGCTTAACTATGGCTACACCTTC
TRBD1	TRBV4-3	TRBJ2-3	few	CASSQGGQGASDTQYF	TGCGCCAGCAGCCAAGGGGGGCAGGGGGCGTCAGATACGCAGTATTTT
NA	TRBV12-5	TRBJ2-7	NA	CASGRTAYEQYF	TGTGCTAGTGGCCGAACGGCCTACGAGCAGTACTTC
TRBD1	TRBV2	TRBJ2-1	NA	CASRDRGWQFF	TGTGCCAGCAGGGACAGGGGATGGCAGTTCTTC
TRBD2	TRBV7-2	TRBJ2-5	few	CAIGAAGGAETQYF	TGTGCCATCGGGGCTGCCGGGGGGGCGGAGACCCAGTACTTC
TRBD2	TRBV7-9	TRBJ2-3	NA	CASSLGLAGDTQYF	TGTGCCAGCAGCTTAGGGCTAGCGGGAGATACGCAGTATTTT
TRBD1	TRBV19	TRBJ1-2	NA	CASSTGTGDGYTF	TGTGCCAGTAGTACCGGGACAGGGGACGGCTACACCTTC
NA	TRBV6-5	TRBJ1-1	NA	CASSARGNTEAFF	TGTGCCAGCAGTGCAAGGGGGAACACTGAAGCTTTCTTT
TRBD2	TRBV4-3	TRBJ2-1	NA	CASSQELAQEYNEQFF	TGCGCCAGCAGCCAAGAACTAGCGCAGGAATACAATGAGCAGTTCTTC